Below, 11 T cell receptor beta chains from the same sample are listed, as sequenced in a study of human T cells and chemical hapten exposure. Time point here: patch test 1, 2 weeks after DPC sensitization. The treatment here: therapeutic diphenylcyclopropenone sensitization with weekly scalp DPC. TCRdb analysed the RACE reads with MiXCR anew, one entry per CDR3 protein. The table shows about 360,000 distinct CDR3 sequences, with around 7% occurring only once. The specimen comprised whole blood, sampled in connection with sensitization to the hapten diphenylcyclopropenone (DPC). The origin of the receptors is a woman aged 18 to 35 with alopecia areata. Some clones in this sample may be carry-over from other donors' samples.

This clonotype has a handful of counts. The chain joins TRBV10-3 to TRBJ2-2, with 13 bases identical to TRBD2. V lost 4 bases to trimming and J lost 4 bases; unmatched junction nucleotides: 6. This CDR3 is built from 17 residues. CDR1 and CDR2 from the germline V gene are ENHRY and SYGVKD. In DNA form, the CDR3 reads TGTGCCATCAGTGGGACTAGCGGGGGTCCAGCCACCGGGGAGCTGTTTTTT. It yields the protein CAISGTSGGPATGELFF.

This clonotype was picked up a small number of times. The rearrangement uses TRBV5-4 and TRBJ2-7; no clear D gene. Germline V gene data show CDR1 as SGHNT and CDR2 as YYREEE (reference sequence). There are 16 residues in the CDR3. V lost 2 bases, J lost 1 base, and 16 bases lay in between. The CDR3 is CASSLGAGGVSYEQYF. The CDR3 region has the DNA TGTGCCAGCAGCTTAGGTGCAGGTGGAGTATCCTACGAGCAGTACTTC.

The DNA for the CDR3 is TGCGCCAGCAGCCCCGGGACAGGGAAACACTATGGCTACACCTTC. It is translated as CASSPGTGKHYGYTF. The chain couples TRBV5-1 to TRBJ1-2, with 9 positions matching TRBD1. This CDR3 comprises 15 residues. The junction had 7 bases not matched to a gene; V was cut back by 4 bases and J by 3 bases. Germline lookup yields CDR1 SGHRS and CDR2 YFSETQ.

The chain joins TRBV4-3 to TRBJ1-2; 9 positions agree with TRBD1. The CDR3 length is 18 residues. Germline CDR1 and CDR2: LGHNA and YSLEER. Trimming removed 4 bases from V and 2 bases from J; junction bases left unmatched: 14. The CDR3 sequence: CASSPMPGQGEGNYGYTF. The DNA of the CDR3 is TGCGCCAGCAGCCCAATGCCGGGACAGGGAGAGGGGAACTATGGCTACACCTTC.

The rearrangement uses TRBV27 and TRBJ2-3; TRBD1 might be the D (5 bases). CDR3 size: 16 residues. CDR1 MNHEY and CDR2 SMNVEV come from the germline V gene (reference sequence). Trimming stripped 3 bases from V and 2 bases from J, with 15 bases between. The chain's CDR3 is CASSLSRQLYTDTQYF. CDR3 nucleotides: TGTGCCAGCAGTTTGTCCAGACAGCTTTACACAGATACGCAGTATTTT.

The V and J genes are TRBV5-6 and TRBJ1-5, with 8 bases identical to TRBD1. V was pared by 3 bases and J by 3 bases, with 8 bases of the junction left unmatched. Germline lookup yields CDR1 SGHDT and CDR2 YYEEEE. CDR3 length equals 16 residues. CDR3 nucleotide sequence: TGTGCCAGCAGCTGGGGAGGGACAGGTTCCAATCAGCCCCAGCATTTT. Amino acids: CASSWGGTGSNQPQHF.

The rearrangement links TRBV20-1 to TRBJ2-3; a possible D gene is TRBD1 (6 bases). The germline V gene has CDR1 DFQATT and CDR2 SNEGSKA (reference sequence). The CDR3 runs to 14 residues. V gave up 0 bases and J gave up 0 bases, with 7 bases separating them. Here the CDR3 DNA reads TGCAGTGCTAGAGATGGGACAAGCACAGATACGCAGTATTTT. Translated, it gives CSARDGTSTDTQYF.

CDR3 coding DNA: TGTGCCAGCAGCTCGGGAAGCGGGAATGAAAAACTGTTTTTT. Its protein is CASSSGSGNEKLFF. The chain couples TRBV3-1 to TRBJ1-4, with D uncertain. V gave up 5 bases and J gave up 5 bases, with 12 bases separating them. The germline gives CDR1 LGHDT, CDR2 YNNKEL (reference sequence). The CDR3 extends over 14 amino acids.

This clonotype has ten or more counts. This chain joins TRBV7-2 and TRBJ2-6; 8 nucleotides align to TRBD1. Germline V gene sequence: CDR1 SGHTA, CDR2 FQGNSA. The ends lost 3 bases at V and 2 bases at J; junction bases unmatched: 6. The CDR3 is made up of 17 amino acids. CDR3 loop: CASSFAGTGAGANVLTF. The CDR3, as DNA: TGTGCCAGCAGCTTTGCCGGGACAGGAGCTGGGGCCAACGTCCTGACTTTC.

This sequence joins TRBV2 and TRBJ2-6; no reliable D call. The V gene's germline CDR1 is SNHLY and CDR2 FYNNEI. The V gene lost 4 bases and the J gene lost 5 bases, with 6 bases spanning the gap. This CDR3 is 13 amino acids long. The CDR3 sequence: CASSVERANVLTF. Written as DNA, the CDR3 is TGTGCCAGCAGTGTGGAACGGGCCAACGTCCTGACTTTC.

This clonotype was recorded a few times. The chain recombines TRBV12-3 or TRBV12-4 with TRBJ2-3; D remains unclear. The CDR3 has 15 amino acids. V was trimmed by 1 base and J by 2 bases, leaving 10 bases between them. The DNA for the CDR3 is TGTGCCAGCAGTTTAGGAACTACCCACACAGATACGCAGTATTTT. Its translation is CASSLGTTHTDTQYF.